This T cell receptor beta chain is from a study of T cell responses to AZD1222 COVID-19 vaccine. Notes on the study in general: Females outnumbered males among donors, who were mostly white British; clonal diversity was possibly underestimated. Unmutated variant regions are reportedly targeted by nearly half of spike-specific TCRs.

Repertoires were generated with immunoSEQ multiplex PCR, while TCRdb's copy carries only in-frame clones and drops some. The table shows 170,000 or so clones, with over 75% occurring only once. V was pared by 4 bases and J by 8 bases, with 27 bases between. Looked up from germline, CDR1 is SGHRS and CDR2 is YFSETQ. There are 17 residues in the CDR3. Points on this clone: Its target is not known.

This chain connects TRBV5-1 to TRBJ1-2, with D maybe TRBD1 (6 bases). This sequence was found in an adult in good health. This specimen consisted of peripheral blood, obtained on day 0 of AZD1222 vaccination. CDR3 loop: CASSGGRWTVDSWGYTF. Here the CDR3 DNA reads TGCGCCAGCAGCGGGGGGAGGTGGACAGTAGACAGCTGGGGCTACACCTTC.